The 30 T cell receptor beta chains given below trace back to one sample, sequenced in a study of identical twins. MiXCR was run by TCRdb on the 5' RACE reads, yielding one entry per CDR3 protein. This table holds approximately 300,000 distinct CDR3 sequences, roughly 9.8% found once. Separately, the same data were catalogued under a study of yellow fever vaccine responses in identical twins.

Material: CD8+ T cells sorted from blood. All receptors derive from a woman aged 18-29 years in good health.

This clonotype was seen a few times. The genes are TRBV5-1 and TRBJ2-5; 7 bases are shared with TRBD2. The CDR3 runs to 14 residues. Unmatched junction bases numbered 7, after V lost 5 bases and J lost 3 bases. Looked up from germline, CDR1 is SGHRS and CDR2 is YFSETQ. DNA for the CDR3: TGCGCCAGCAGTTCCGCGGGGGAGAAAGAGACCCAGTACTTC. This translates into CASSSAGEKETQYF.

The chain links TRBV9 to TRBJ1-2; unclear D gene. The CDR3 totals 11 residues. Trimming stripped 3 bases from V and 7 bases from J, with 7 bases between. CDR1 and CDR2 from the germline V gene are SGDLS and YYNGEE. CDR3 sequence: CASSASGGYTF. The CDR3 coding sequence is TGTGCCAGCAGCGCCTCAGGTGGCTACACCTTC.

The rearrangement links TRBV6-2 or TRBV6-3 to TRBJ2-4, with D tentatively TRBD2 (6 bases). The germline V and J ends were trimmed by 1 base and 0 bases, with 16 bases remaining between them. This CDR3 is 18 amino acids long. Germline V gene data show CDR1 as MNHEY and CDR2 as SVGEGT. The CDR3 coding sequence is TGTGCCAGCAGTTACTACCTCGGGGGAGACCTAGCCAAAAACATTCAGTACTTC. It is translated as CASSYYLGGDLAKNIQYF.

Concerning this clonotype itself: A much bigger clone sits one base away, suggesting this may be a read error. V and J are TRBV12-3 or TRBV12-4 and TRBJ2-2; D possibly uses TRBD1 or TRBD2 (5 bases each). The V end lost 7 bases, the J end lost 5 bases, and 11 bases lay between the germline ends. The CDR3 totals 13 residues. The CDR3 DNA is TGTGCCAGCATGGGACCCCTGACCGGGGAGCTGTTTTTT. It encodes CASMGPLTGELFF.

This chain uses TRBV6-1 with TRBJ2-1, with D possibly matching TRBD2 (7 bases). The V gene's germline CDR1 is MNHNS and CDR2 SASEGT. The CDR3 has 15 residues. V lost 6 bases, J lost 6 bases, and 18 bases lay in between. CDR3 residues: CASSHGGPHTNEQFF. The CDR3 nucleotides read TGTGCCAGCAGCCACGGGGGGCCTCATACCAATGAGCAGTTCTTC.

The V and J genes are TRBV28 and TRBJ1-5; the D is unclear. The length of the CDR3 is 12 residues. Germline values: CDR1 MDHEN, CDR2 SYDVKM. With 3 bases removed from V and 7 bases from J, the gap between germline ends came to 7 bases. Written as DNA, the CDR3 is TGTGCCAGCAGTTTCTTAAAGCAGCCCCAGCATTTT. The encoded protein is CASSFLKQPQHF.

This clonotype was recorded many times. This chain links TRBV9 with TRBJ2-2; TRBD1 matches 9 bases. Germline CDR1 SGDLS, CDR2 YYNGEE. The CDR3 length is 16 residues. Trimming cost V 3 bases and J 7 bases; bases outside gene matches: 10. In DNA form, the CDR3 reads TGTGCCAGCAGCGCCCCAGGGACAGGGAGGATCGGGGAGCTGTTTTTT. Translating it yields CASSAPGTGRIGELFF.

This chain connects TRBV5-1 to TRBJ2-3; perhaps D is TRBD1 or TRBD2 (6 bases each). Between the trimmed V and J ends, which lost 4 bases and 5 bases, there was a span of 17 bases. The germline V gene encodes CDR1 SGHRS and CDR2 YFSETQ. CDR3 length: 15 residues. The CDR3, as DNA: TGCGCCAGCAGCCCCCGTGGGGGGCGCGAAGATACGCAGTATTTT. Protein sequence: CASSPRGGREDTQYF.

The chain links TRBV29-1 to TRBJ1-1; the D gene is possibly TRBD1 (6 bases). The germline V gene has CDR1 SQVTM and CDR2 ANQGSEA. The V gene lost 4 bases and the J gene lost 4 bases, with 13 bases spanning the gap. The CDR3 contains 13 residues. CDR3 nucleotides: TGCAGCGTTGGCGGGGGCGTCCGCACTGAAGCTTTCTTT. Its protein product is CSVGGGVRTEAFF.

The sample holds many counts of this clonotype. The chain recombines TRBV12-3 or TRBV12-4 with TRBJ1-1; a possible D gene is TRBD1 (6 bases). This CDR3 is built from 13 residues. Trimming pared 6 bases from V and 3 bases from J, leaving 11 bases between. DNA of the CDR3: TGTGCCAGCAGGGCAACAGGGTACACTGAAGCTTTCTTT. Translated, it gives CASRATGYTEAFF.

This clonotype has more than one count but fewer than ten. The genes are TRBV29-1 and TRBJ2-7; 7 bases are a match to TRBD1. CDR1 and CDR2 (germline): SQVTM, ANQGSEA. CDR3 length: 13 residues. The trim removed 4 bases at V and 1 base at J, leaving 4 bases unmatched. In nucleotides, the CDR3 is TGCAGCGTTGCCCCACAGGGGTCCTACGAGCAGTACTTC. Its protein product is CSVAPQGSYEQYF.

This clonotype appeared many times. This sequence joins TRBV4-1 and TRBJ2-3; D is perhaps TRBD2 (5 bases). The V gene's germline CDR1 is MGHRA and CDR2 YSYEKL. V lost 0 bases, J lost 7 bases, and 5 bases lay in between. The CDR3 sequence is 12 residues long. The CDR3: CASSQDGNTQYF. The CDR3 nucleotides are TGCGCCAGCAGCCAAGACGGGAATACGCAGTATTTT.

The genes are TRBV11-2 and TRBJ2-5; TRBD2 aligns across 14 bases. Germline CDR1 SGHAT, CDR2 FQNNGV. The CDR3 loop spans 15 amino acids. The V segment lost 5 bases and the J segment 6 bases; nucleotides outside the gene matches: 5. CDR3 DNA: TGTGCCAGCAGCGAGACTAGCGGGGGGGAGAAGACCCAGTACTTC. Its protein product is CASSETSGGEKTQYF.

J is TRBJ2-7 and V is TRBV20-1; D possibly matches TRBD1 or TRBD2 (5 bases each). Germline assignment: CDR1 DFQATT and CDR2 SNEGSKA (reference sequence). Trimming cost V 3 bases and J 5 bases, with 14 bases left between them. CDR3 length: 13 residues. CDR3 DNA sequence: TGCAGTGCTAGGGGACGCCTGGTTGACGAGCAGTACTTC. Its translation: CSARGRLVDEQYF.

The table lists this clonotype with a few counts. The chain is built from TRBV4-3 and TRBJ2-1; D could derive from TRBD1 or TRBD2 (6 bases each). From germline, CDR1 is LGHNA and CDR2 YSLEER. V lost 1 base and J lost 9, with 13 bases in between. This CDR3 comprises 14 residues. The CDR3 nucleotides read TGCGCCAGCAGCCAAGTTTGGGGGGCCGGTGAGCAGTTCTTC. It specifies CASSQVWGAGEQFF.

The chain links TRBV7-7 to TRBJ2-2; a possible D gene is TRBD1 (6 bases). Germline V gives CDR1 SSHAT, CDR2 FNYEAQ (reference sequence). This CDR3 spans 13 amino acids. The CDR3 loop is CASGQTNTGELFF. CDR3 sequence (DNA): TGTGCTAGTGGACAGACGAACACCGGGGAGCTGTTTTTT.

The sample holds many counts of this clonotype. The J gene is TRBJ2-7, the V gene TRBV10-3; D assignment may be TRBD1 or TRBD2 (5 bases each). Germline loops: CDR1 ENHRY, CDR2 SYGVKD. The CDR3 has 13 amino acids. The V end lost 4 bases, the J end lost 7 bases, and 14 bases lay between the germline ends. The CDR3 DNA reads as TGTGCCATCAGTGTCTCCGGGGCGAGGGAGCAGTACTTC. It is translated as CAISVSGAREQYF.

The chain carries TRBV28 and TRBJ2-2; D not resolved. Germline V gene sequence: CDR1 MDHEN, CDR2 SYDVKM. This CDR3 has 13 residues. V was trimmed by 6 bases and J by 5 bases, leaving 10 bases between them. The CDR3 protein is CASSITPTGELFF. In nucleotides, the CDR3 is TGTGCCAGCAGCATTACACCGACCGGGGAGCTGTTTTTT.

This clonotype was counted ten times or more. The chain carries TRBV29-1 and TRBJ2-1, with 15 positions matching TRBD2. CDR3 length equals 14 residues. Germline CDR1 is SQVTM and CDR2 is ANQGSEA. V gave up 4 bases and J gave up 7 bases; unmatched junction bases: 2. The CDR3 reads CSVGTSGRGNEQFF. The CDR3 nucleotides are TGCAGCGTTGGGACTAGCGGGAGGGGGAATGAGCAGTTCTTC.

Turning to this clonotype: A much larger clone differs by one base, so this may be a read error. This chain uses TRBV2 with TRBJ2-2, with a weak D call TRBD2 (5 bases). The CDR3 is made up of 16 amino acids. Germline V gene sequence: CDR1 SNHLY, CDR2 FYNNEI. The chain's CDR3 is CANSDIELTRGAVLFF. In DNA, the CDR3 is TGTGCCAACAGTGATATTGAGTTGACCCGGGGAGCGGTGCTGTTTTTT.

This clonotype showed up many times. V gene TRBV29-1 combines with J gene TRBJ2-6; weak D call: TRBD1 (5 bases). This CDR3 has 17 amino acids. Germline CDR1 reads SQVTM; CDR2 reads ANQGSEA. Trimming took 0 bases from V and 2 from J, leaving 14 bases between them. The CDR3 reads CSVEDRQLAAGANVLTF. The CDR3 bases are TGCAGCGTTGAAGATCGACAGTTGGCAGCTGGGGCCAACGTCCTGACTTTC.

This clonotype was seen ten or more times. This rearrangement joins TRBV29-1 to TRBJ1-3; 7 bases align to TRBD1. Germline lookup yields CDR1 SQVTM and CDR2 ANQGSEA. V gave up 6 bases and J gave up 0 bases; unmatched junction bases: 5. CDR3 length: 14 amino acids. CDR3 region: CSVEAGGSGNTIYF. CDR3 coding DNA: TGCAGCGTCGAGGCAGGGGGCTCTGGAAACACCATATATTTT.

The chain employs TRBV14 and TRBJ2-1; the D is unclear. V lost 1 base and J 5 bases, leaving 12 bases between the germline ends. The CDR3 consists of 15 residues. Germline assignment: CDR1 SGHDN and CDR2 FVKESK. The CDR3 loop reads CASSQALNYDNEQFF. CDR3 bases: TGTGCCAGCAGCCAAGCCCTTAACTATGACAATGAGCAGTTCTTC.

This clonotype has just a few counts. This chain links TRBV7-2 with TRBJ2-3; the match to TRBD2 covers 7 bases. V lost 6 bases to trimming and J lost 4 bases; unmatched junction nucleotides: 7. CDR1 SGHTA and CDR2 FQGNSA come from the germline V gene. The CDR3 has 14 amino acids. Here the CDR3 DNA reads TGTGCCAGCAGAACTAGCGCAAGACCAGATACGCAGTATTTT. Amino acid sequence: CASRTSARPDTQYF.

This clonotype has more than one count but fewer than ten. V usage is TRBV5-6 and J usage is TRBJ2-3; D gene uncertain. CDR1 and CDR2 from the germline V gene are SGHDT and YYEEEE. This CDR3 is 13 amino acids long. The V end lost 2 bases, the J end lost 1 base, and 5 bases lay between the germline ends. This CDR3 is CASSFDGTDTQYF. CDR3 nucleotide sequence: TGTGCCAGCAGCTTCGACGGCACAGATACGCAGTATTTT.

The chain uses TRBV20-1 and TRBJ2-7; D remains unclear. The CDR3 covers 14 residues. The V and J ends lost 0 bases and 2 bases respectively, with 11 bases between them. Germline V gives CDR1 DFQATT, CDR2 SNEGSKA (reference sequence). As DNA, the CDR3 is TGCAGTGCTAGAGATCGGGCCAGCGCCTACGAGCAGTACTTC. Protein: CSARDRASAYEQYF.

This clonotype occurred once. The chain employs TRBV27 and TRBJ1-5, with 11 bases aligning to TRBD1. The CDR3 spans 15 residues. Trimming took 2 bases from V and 4 from J; bases not matched to a gene: 1. Germline V gene lookup returns CDR1 MNHEY and CDR2 SMNVEV (reference sequence). The CDR3 DNA follows: TGTGCCAGCAGTTTAGGACAGGGGGCAAATCAGCCCCAGCATTTT. It encodes CASSLGQGANQPQHF.

In its sample, this clonotype was seen a few times. CDR3: CASSPPRGGLDEQFF. CDR3 sequence (DNA): TGTGCCAGCAGCCCCCCCCGCGGGGGTTTGGATGAGCAGTTCTTC. The chain uses TRBV7-9 and TRBJ2-1, with 7 bases that match TRBD2. CDR3 length: 15 residues. V shed 5 bases and J 8 bases; nucleotides not matched to a gene: 12. CDR1 and CDR2 (germline): SEHNR, FQNEAQ (reference sequence).

This clonotype showed up just a few times. The V and J genes are TRBV30 and TRBJ1-6, with TRBD1 identical over 9 bases. The germline V gene has CDR1 GTSNPN and CDR2 SVGIG (reference sequence). V dropped 5 bases and J dropped 6; count of bases not matched to a gene: 2. The CDR3 loop spans 13 amino acids. CDR3 in amino acids: CAWWGQGNSPLHF. For the CDR3, the DNA is TGTGCCTGGTGGGGACAGGGTAATTCACCCCTCCACTTT. The full variable domain, completed using reference TRBV30 and TRBJ1-6, is SQTIHQWPATLVQPVGSPLSLECTVEGTSNPNLYWYRQAAGRGLQLLFYSVGIGQISSEVPQNLSASRPQDRQFILSSKKLLLSDSGFYLCAWWGQGNSPLHFGNGTRLTVT.

J is TRBJ2-5 and V is TRBV20-1; 7 bases agree with TRBD1. This CDR3 has 17 amino acids. CDR1 and CDR2 (germline): DFQATT, SNEGSKA (reference sequence). J lost 5 bases, V lost 0 bases, and 15 bases had no gene match. DNA for the CDR3: TGCAGTGCTAGAGATTTTCGGGACAGCCACGATGGGGAGACCCAGTACTTC. It is translated as CSARDFRDSHDGETQYF.